This T cell receptor beta chain was identified in a study of blood T cell repertoires in COVID-19 (dated by TCRdb to 2020 to 2021). Looking at the study overall: Samples from collaborators originated in the United States, Italy and Spain and spanned both the acute and convalescent phases of COVID-19. The repertoires were made available in a free public database intended to serve as a resource for research on the immune response to SARS-CoV-2. Deeply sampled blood TCRbeta repertoires from subjects exposed to, actively infected with, or recovered from COVID-19 were included in the dataset. The samples were drawn from the first 160 participants of the ongoing ImmuneRACE study and from over 950 subjects provided by 6 global collaborators. HLA class I and class II types, where available, came from metadata supplied by the sample provider rather than from assay-based typing. Nearly every sample came with metadata listing a de-identified subject ID, COVID-19 status, age in years and sex. The prospective study material was composed of cDNA or gDNA derived from T cells, B-cell-depleted T cells, or PBMCs. Beyond this particular receptor, the publication reports: Clinical and demographic metadata were provided uncurated, with the amount varying by source and participant.

Each collaborating institution followed its own protocols to collect whole blood in K2EDTA tubes. For TCRbeta analysis, collaborators shipped samples as frozen whole blood, isolated PBMCs, or DNA extracted from either of those sample types. The CDR3 starts with the cysteine, ends with the phenylalanine, and has 17 residues. Only the CDR3 DNA is retained, 51 bases long and in frame from the first base. V trim: 0 bases; J trim: 6 bases; unmatched bases: 11. Sequences SGDLS (CDR1) and YYNGEE (CDR2) are obtained from the germline V gene. A note on this clone: Its cognate antigen has yet to be identified. No base qualities exist here, and no much larger clone lies one base off it.

TCRbeta CDR3 regions were amplified from genomic DNA by means of the immunoSEQ Assay, a bias-controlled multiplex PCR. On the study's bioinformatics: The number of nucleated cells in each sample was estimated by amplification of reference gene primers within the assay. Sequence reads were collapsed and filtered to measure the absolute abundance of every unique TCRbeta CDR3 rearrangement. For each sample, productive Simpson clonality was calculated as the square root of Simpson's diversity index across productive rearrangements. This is the immuneACCESS table as TCRdb keeps it, with only in-frame sequences that have V and J called. A part of the clones is gone; compared with another copy, unresolved V genes explain less than half, and the rest is unexplained. That table is the source of V, J and clone size, and D and trimming were worked out from the DNA. The sample data list 45,000 to 60,000 clones, and 82% of these were observed just once. The top ten hold 12% to 15% of the sample.

This chain joins TRBV9 to TRBJ2-2; TRBD2 agrees with 7 junctional bases. Input material: peripheral blood. The clonotype comes from a human donor with acute or convalescent COVID-19. The donor label of this sample is uncertain. The DNA sequence follows: TGTGCCAGCAGCGTAGGGGGGGTCTTTACTAGCGCCGGGGAGCTGTTTTTT. This gives the protein CASSVGGVFTSAGELFF.